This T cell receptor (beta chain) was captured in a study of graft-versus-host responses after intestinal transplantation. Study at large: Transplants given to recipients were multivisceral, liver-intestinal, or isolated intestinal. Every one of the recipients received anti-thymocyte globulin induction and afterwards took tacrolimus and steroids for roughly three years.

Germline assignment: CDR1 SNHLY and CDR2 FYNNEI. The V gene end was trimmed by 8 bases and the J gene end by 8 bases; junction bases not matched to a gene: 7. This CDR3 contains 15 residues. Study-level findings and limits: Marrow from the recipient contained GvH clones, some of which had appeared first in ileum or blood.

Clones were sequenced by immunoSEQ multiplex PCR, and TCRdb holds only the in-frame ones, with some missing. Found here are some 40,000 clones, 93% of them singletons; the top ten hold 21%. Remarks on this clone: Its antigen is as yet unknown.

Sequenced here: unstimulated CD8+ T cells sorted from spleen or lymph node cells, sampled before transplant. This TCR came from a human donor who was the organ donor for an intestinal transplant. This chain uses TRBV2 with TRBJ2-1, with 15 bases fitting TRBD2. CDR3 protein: CASPGTSGRWDEQFF. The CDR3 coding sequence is TGTGCCAGCCCTGGGACTAGCGGGAGGTGGGATGAGCAGTTCTTC.